The 10 T cell receptor beta chains presented below share a single source sample, sequenced in a study of cytomegalovirus exposure and HLA in healthy donors. The PCR made use of 60 Vbeta and 13 Jbeta primers. Method: immunoSEQ multiplex PCR; TCRdb's copy keeps in-frame clones and lacks some. The repertoire holds about 140,000 clones, with over 60% as singletons. Specimen: PBMCs. All receptors come from a male donor in good health and CMV-seropositive.

The J gene is TRBJ1-2, the V gene TRBV12-5; D not resolved. Trimming stripped 3 bases from V and 9 bases from J, with 8 bases between. This CDR3 comprises 11 residues. The V gene's germline CDR1 is LGHNT and CDR2 FRNRAP. For the CDR3, the DNA is TGTGCTAGTGGTTTCCTTCTCCGCTACACCTTC. Translated: CASGFLLRYTF.

The V call is TRBV25-1, the J call TRBJ1-4; 7 nucleotides agree with TRBD1. CDR1 MGHDK and CDR2 SYGVNS come from the germline V gene. After removal of 6 bases from V and 5 bases from J, the junction contained 12 bases not matched to a gene. The CDR3 contains 16 residues. Here the CDR3 DNA reads TGTGCCAGCAGCCCCGACCTACAGGGGCGGAATGAAAAACTGTTTTTT. Its translation: CASSPDLQGRNEKLFF.

The V call is TRBV5-1, the J call TRBJ2-2, with D perhaps matching TRBD2 (5 bases). Trimming took off 4 bases at V and 0 bases at J, with 13 bases between the two ends. CDR3 length equals 16 residues. Germline CDR1 and CDR2: SGHRS and YFSETQ. CDR3 sequence: CASSENPGTNTGELFF. The CDR3 nucleotides are TGCGCCAGCAGCGAAAATCCGGGGACGAACACCGGGGAGCTGTTTTTT.

The chain recombines TRBV13 with TRBJ2-1, with 12 bases aligning to TRBD2. The CDR3 has 17 amino acids. The V segment lost 3 bases and the J segment 2 bases; nucleotides outside the gene matches: 5. The germline V gene encodes CDR1 PRHDT and CDR2 FYEKMQ (reference sequence). The CDR3 coding sequence is TGTGCCAGCAGCTTCCCCGGACTAGCGGGGACCTACAATGAGCAGTTCTTC. The encoded protein is CASSFPGLAGTYNEQFF. Together with reference TRBV13 and TRBJ2-1, the CDR3 gives the full variable domain: AAGVIQSPRHLIKEKRETATLKCYPIPRHDTVYWYQQGPGQDPQFLISFYEKMQSDKGSIPDRFSAQQFSDYHSELNMSSLELGDSALYFCASSFPGLAGTYNEQFFGPGTRLTVL.

This clone occurred once. The rearrangement joins TRBV2 to TRBJ2-1; perhaps TRBD1 as D (6 bases). Per germline, CDR1 SNHLY and CDR2 FYNNEI. V lost 1 base to trimming and J lost 4 bases, with 14 bases between them. The CDR3 is 16 amino acids. CDR3: CASSEDVAGAYNEQFF. The CDR3 DNA reads as TGTGCCAGCAGTGAAGACGTGGCAGGGGCGTACAATGAGCAGTTCTTC.

The V and J genes are TRBV19 and TRBJ1-4, with 10 bases lining up with TRBD1. The CDR3 totals 15 residues. J gave up 8 bases and V 2 bases, and 5 bases lay outside the gene matches. From germline, CDR1 is LNHDA and CDR2 SQIVND (reference sequence). CDR3: CASSIWTGGTEKLFF. CDR3 nucleotides: TGTGCCAGTAGTATATGGACAGGGGGGACGGAAAAACTGTTTTTT.

The rearrangement links TRBV6-5 to TRBJ1-1; 8 nucleotides line up with TRBD1. V shed 5 bases, J shed 1 base, and the junction held 3 bases outside the gene matches. This CDR3 comprises 14 residues. Germline CDR1 and CDR2: MNHEY and SVGAGI. CDR3 bases: TGTGCCAGCAGTGACACAGGGGGGAACACTGAAGCTTTCTTT. Amino acids: CASSDTGGNTEAFF.

This chain links TRBV11-2 with TRBJ1-1; 7 bases agree with TRBD1. CDR3 length: 15 amino acids. Per the germline V gene, CDR1 is SGHAT and CDR2 is FQNNGV. V was pared by 4 bases and J by 4 bases, with 9 bases of the junction left unmatched. CDR3 protein: CASSSPRAGGTEAFF. CDR3 nucleotides: TGTGCCAGCAGCTCGCCCCGGGCAGGGGGCACTGAAGCTTTCTTT.

This rearrangement joins TRBV27 to TRBJ1-2, with D perhaps matching TRBD1 (5 bases). V was clipped by 4 bases and J by 5 bases, with 14 bases between them. The CDR3 runs 14 residues. Germline CDR1 and CDR2: MNHEY and SMNVEV (reference sequence). The chain's CDR3 is CASSSRQTPYGYTF. CDR3 coding DNA: TGTGCCAGCAGTTCTCGACAGACACCTTATGGCTACACCTTC.

J is TRBJ2-1 and V is TRBV5-4; 9 nucleotides line up with TRBD2. J was trimmed by 4 bases and V by 3 bases; bases with no gene match: 2. The CDR3 consists of 14 residues. Germline V gives CDR1 SGHNT, CDR2 YYREEE (reference sequence). DNA for the CDR3: TGTGCCAGCAGCTCCAGCGGGGGGTACAATGAGCAGTTCTTC. This encodes CASSSSGGYNEQFF.